Listed below are T cell receptor beta chains from one sample, sequenced in a study of blood T cell repertoires in COVID-19. TCRdb keeps only in-frame clones here, not all; method: immunoSEQ multiplex PCR. The table includes around 100,000 clones, approximately 93% detected once. Sequencing was done on a sample of peripheral blood. These receptors originate from a man aged 50 to 59 with active COVID-19. Each CDR3 is given with its conserved first and last residue. Fields, in order: clone size, D gene, V gene, J gene, CDR3 DNA, CDR3 protein. A D gene is named only where the DNA matches it firmly. A row's size may be missing; if present it is once, few, many or a size class.

clone size: NA; D gene: TRBD1; V gene: TRBV13; J gene: TRBJ2-1; CDR3 DNA: TGTGCCAGCAGCACTGACGCCGGGACAGGGGTGAATGAGCAGTTCTTC; CDR3 protein: CASSTDAGTGVNEQFF
clone size: NA; D gene: NA; V gene: TRBV6-6; J gene: TRBJ2-1; CDR3 DNA: TGTGCCAGCAGTCACACACACAATGAGCAGTTCTTC; CDR3 protein: CASSHTHNEQFF
clone size: NA; D gene: NA; V gene: TRBV11-3; J gene: TRBJ2-5; CDR3 DNA: TGTGCCAGCAGAAAAGACAGGTATGAGACCCAGTACTTC; CDR3 protein: CASRKDRYETQYF
clone size: few; D gene: TRBD1; V gene: TRBV5-1; J gene: TRBJ1-2; CDR3 DNA: TGCGCCAGCAGCTTGGCGTCCGGGACAGCCACCTATGGCTACACCTTC; CDR3 protein: CASSLASGTATYGYTF
clone size: once; D gene: TRBD1; V gene: TRBV30; J gene: TRBJ2-3; CDR3 DNA: TGTGCCTGGAGCAAGGGACAGGGTTTCGCAGATACGCAGTATTTT; CDR3 protein: CAWSKGQGFADTQYF
clone size: NA; D gene: TRBD1; V gene: TRBV5-8; J gene: TRBJ2-5; CDR3 DNA: TGTGCCAGCAGCTCGACAGGGGGTTGGGAGACCCAGTACTTC; CDR3 protein: CASSSTGGWETQYF
clone size: NA; D gene: NA; V gene: TRBV6-1; J gene: TRBJ1-3; CDR3 DNA: TGTGCCAGCTGCACCACACACTCTGGAAACACCATATATTTT; CDR3 protein: CASCTTHSGNTIYF
clone size: NA; D gene: NA; V gene: TRBV9; J gene: TRBJ1-2; CDR3 DNA: TGTGCCAGCAGCGTAGGAGGGGGAGGGTCGACTAACTATGGCTACACCTTC; CDR3 protein: CASSVGGGGSTNYGYTF
clone size: NA; D gene: NA; V gene: TRBV3-1/TRBV3-2; J gene: TRBJ1-3; CDR3 DNA: TGTGCCAGCAGCCAAGACGCGGCTTCCGGAAACACCATATATTTT; CDR3 protein: CASSQDAASGNTIYF
clone size: once; D gene: TRBD1; V gene: TRBV5-1; J gene: TRBJ2-2; CDR3 DNA: TGCGCCAGCAGCTTCGGACAGGCGAACACCGGGGAGCTGTTTTTT; CDR3 protein: CASSFGQANTGELFF
clone size: NA; D gene: TRBD1; V gene: TRBV5-1; J gene: TRBJ1-6; CDR3 DNA: TGCGCCAGCAGCTTTGGGACAGATTCACCCCTCCACTTT; CDR3 protein: CASSFGTDSPLHF
clone size: few; D gene: NA; V gene: TRBV9; J gene: TRBJ2-2; CDR3 DNA: TGTGCCAGCAGCGTAGGAGCGAGGCAATCCACCGGGGAGCTGTTTTTT; CDR3 protein: CASSVGARQSTGELFF
clone size: NA; D gene: TRBD1; V gene: TRBV5-1; J gene: TRBJ2-1; CDR3 DNA: TGCGCCAGCAGCCTAGACAGGGGAGGATTGACTGAGCAGTTCTTC; CDR3 protein: CASSLDRGGLTEQFF
clone size: once; D gene: NA; V gene: TRBV5-4; J gene: TRBJ1-2; CDR3 DNA: TGTGCCAGCAGCTTGGGAGGGGGAACTTTGGGCTATGGCTACACCTTC; CDR3 protein: CASSLGGGTLGYGYTF
clone size: once; D gene: TRBD2; V gene: TRBV7-6; J gene: TRBJ2-1; CDR3 DNA: TGTGCCAGCAGCCTCGGACTAGCGGGAGGGAGGGATGAGCAGTTCTTC; CDR3 protein: CASSLGLAGGRDEQFF
clone size: NA; D gene: NA; V gene: TRBV7-9; J gene: TRBJ1-2; CDR3 DNA: TGTGCCAGCAGCCGACCTGCGTGGGAGGCTAACTATGGCTACACCTTC; CDR3 protein: CASSRPAWEANYGYTF
clone size: NA; D gene: NA; V gene: TRBV6-5; J gene: TRBJ1-3; CDR3 DNA: TGTGCCAGCAGCGGTGACAGGGGAAACACCATATATTTT; CDR3 protein: CASSGDRGNTIYF
clone size: once; D gene: NA; V gene: TRBV2; J gene: TRBJ2-2; CDR3 DNA: TGTGCCAGCAGTGTTCAGGAGGCCGGGGAGCTGTTTTTT; CDR3 protein: CASSVQEAGELFF
clone size: NA; D gene: NA; V gene: TRBV15; J gene: TRBJ2-1; CDR3 DNA: TGTGCCACCAGCAGAGATCCGTTAGGAGGTGTCGATGAGCAGTTCTTC; CDR3 protein: CATSRDPLGGVDEQFF
clone size: once; D gene: NA; V gene: TRBV19; J gene: TRBJ1-2; CDR3 DNA: TGTGCCAGTAGTATCGGCAGGGGCGACTATGGCTACACCTTC; CDR3 protein: CASSIGRGDYGYTF
clone size: NA; D gene: TRBD1; V gene: TRBV11-1; J gene: TRBJ1-5; CDR3 DNA: TGTGCCAGCAGCTTATCCGGGACAGGGGGCCAGCCCCAGCATTTT; CDR3 protein: CASSLSGTGGQPQHF
clone size: once; D gene: NA; V gene: TRBV4-1; J gene: TRBJ1-2; CDR3 DNA: TGCGCCAGCAGCCAAGTCACAAATGACTATGGCTACACCTTC; CDR3 protein: CASSQVTNDYGYTF
clone size: NA; D gene: NA; V gene: TRBV28; J gene: TRBJ2-3; CDR3 DNA: TGTGCCAGCAGTTTAGGCGGTTGGGCGCAGTATTTT; CDR3 protein: CASSLGGWAQYF
clone size: few; D gene: TRBD1; V gene: TRBV19; J gene: TRBJ2-6; CDR3 DNA: TGTGCCAGCAACAAACCCCCGGGACAGGGGAAGGGGGACTCTGGGGCCAACGTCCTGACTTTC; CDR3 protein: CASNKPPGQGKGDSGANVLTF
clone size: NA; D gene: TRBD1; V gene: TRBV18; J gene: TRBJ1-5; CDR3 DNA: TGTGCCAGCTCACAGGGACAGTTAGACCAGCATTTT; CDR3 protein: CASSQGQLDQHF
clone size: NA; D gene: NA; V gene: TRBV14; J gene: TRBJ2-2; CDR3 DNA: TGTGCCAGCAGCCAAGAGGTCTCAGGAGGGGAGCTGTTTTTT; CDR3 protein: CASSQEVSGGELFF
clone size: NA; D gene: TRBD1; V gene: TRBV5-4; J gene: TRBJ1-1; CDR3 DNA: TGTGCCAGCAGTTACGGGACAGTGAACACTGAAGCTTTCTTT; CDR3 protein: CASSYGTVNTEAFF
clone size: once; D gene: NA; V gene: TRBV3-1/TRBV3-2; J gene: TRBJ1-6; CDR3 DNA: TGTGCCAGCAGCCAAGATTCCCAATCACCCCTCCACTTT; CDR3 protein: CASSQDSQSPLHF
clone size: NA; D gene: NA; V gene: TRBV19; J gene: TRBJ1-1; CDR3 DNA: TGTGCCAGTAGTACCAACGGCTTAGCCATGAACACTGAAGCTTTCTTT; CDR3 protein: CASSTNGLAMNTEAFF
clone size: once; D gene: TRBD2; V gene: TRBV3-1/TRBV3-2; J gene: TRBJ2-3; CDR3 DNA: TGTGCCAGCAGCCCGGGGACTAGTCGATCAGATACGCAGTATTTT; CDR3 protein: CASSPGTSRSDTQYF
clone size: NA; D gene: NA; V gene: TRBV19; J gene: TRBJ1-5; CDR3 DNA: TGTGCCAGTAGCCCCATGTCCAGGGACAATCAGCCCCAGCATTTT; CDR3 protein: CASSPMSRDNQPQHF
clone size: NA; D gene: TRBD1; V gene: TRBV7-8; J gene: TRBJ1-1; CDR3 DNA: TGTGCCAGCAGCTTAGATGGGACAGGGTCGTCTGAAGCTTTCTTT; CDR3 protein: CASSLDGTGSSEAFF
clone size: NA; D gene: NA; V gene: TRBV4-1; J gene: TRBJ2-5; CDR3 DNA: TGCGCCAGCAGCCCCTGGGAGGAAGAGACCCAGTACTTC; CDR3 protein: CASSPWEEETQYF
clone size: NA; D gene: NA; V gene: TRBV6-5; J gene: TRBJ1-5; CDR3 DNA: TGTGCCAGCAGCCTCGGTTCTTACTATCAGCCCCAGCATTTT; CDR3 protein: CASSLGSYYQPQHF
clone size: once; D gene: NA; V gene: TRBV27; J gene: TRBJ1-1; CDR3 DNA: TGTGCCAGCAGTTTGGGCAGGGCACGCATGAACTCTCAGGGGAACACTGAAGCTTTCTTT; CDR3 protein: CASSLGRARMNSQGNTEAFF
clone size: NA; D gene: NA; V gene: TRBV12-3/TRBV12-4; J gene: TRBJ1-6; CDR3 DNA: TGTGCCAGCAGTTTAGGGCGGGATTCACCCCTCCACTTT; CDR3 protein: CASSLGRDSPLHF
clone size: NA; D gene: TRBD2; V gene: TRBV6-2/TRBV6-3; J gene: TRBJ2-1; CDR3 DNA: TGTGCCAGCAGCAGAGCGGGGGGCTCCTACAATGAGCAGTTCTTC; CDR3 protein: CASSRAGGSYNEQFF
clone size: NA; D gene: NA; V gene: TRBV7-2; J gene: TRBJ2-1; CDR3 DNA: TGTGCCAGCAGCCTTACCCCCAGGGCTGCACACAATGAGCAGTTCTTC; CDR3 protein: CASSLTPRAAHNEQFF
clone size: NA; D gene: TRBD1; V gene: TRBV5-1; J gene: TRBJ2-1; CDR3 DNA: TGCGCCAGCAGCCGGGGAGGACAGGGGTACAATGAGCAGTTCTTC; CDR3 protein: CASSRGGQGYNEQFF
clone size: once; D gene: TRBD2; V gene: TRBV7-2; J gene: TRBJ2-1; CDR3 DNA: TGTGCCAGCAGCTTAGGCCCACTAGCGGCCTACAATGAGCAGTTCTTC; CDR3 protein: CASSLGPLAAYNEQFF
clone size: NA; D gene: NA; V gene: TRBV6-6; J gene: TRBJ2-2; CDR3 DNA: TGTGCCAGCAGTTACACAGGTACCGGGGAGCTGTTTTTT; CDR3 protein: CASSYTGTGELFF
clone size: NA; D gene: TRBD1; V gene: TRBV18; J gene: TRBJ1-1; CDR3 DNA: TGTGCCAGCGCAGGACAGGGGGCACTTAGGACTGAAGCTTTCTTT; CDR3 protein: CASAGQGALRTEAFF
clone size: NA; D gene: NA; V gene: TRBV27; J gene: TRBJ2-1; CDR3 DNA: TGTGCCAGCAGTTTAGGTGGGAGGTACTACAATGAGCAGTTCTTC; CDR3 protein: CASSLGGRYYNEQFF
clone size: NA; D gene: TRBD2; V gene: TRBV5-1; J gene: TRBJ2-5; CDR3 DNA: TGCGCCAGCAGCCCGGGACTAGCGGGGGGCCAAGAGACCCAGTACTTC; CDR3 protein: CASSPGLAGGQETQYF
clone size: NA; D gene: NA; V gene: TRBV4-2; J gene: TRBJ2-1; CDR3 DNA: TGTGCCAGCAGCCCACCCCCGACAGACCACTACACAACGGAGCAGTTCTTC; CDR3 protein: CASSPPPTDHYTTEQFF
clone size: once; D gene: NA; V gene: TRBV27; J gene: TRBJ1-1; CDR3 DNA: TGTGCCAGCAGTTTCACTCTGGGGGGGTCTGAAGCTTTCTTT; CDR3 protein: CASSFTLGGSEAFF
clone size: NA; D gene: TRBD2; V gene: TRBV5-1; J gene: TRBJ2-5; CDR3 DNA: TGCGCCAGCAGCTGGGGACCTAGCGGGAGCCAAGAGACCCAGTACTTC; CDR3 protein: CASSWGPSGSQETQYF
clone size: NA; D gene: TRBD1; V gene: TRBV18; J gene: TRBJ2-1; CDR3 DNA: TGTGCCAGCTCACTACTTCCAGGGGGCGCGGGTGATGAGCAGTTCTTC; CDR3 protein: CASSLLPGGAGDEQFF
clone size: NA; D gene: NA; V gene: TRBV18; J gene: TRBJ2-3; CDR3 DNA: TGTGCCAGCTCACCGCGGCGGGTATTAGATACGCAGTATTTT; CDR3 protein: CASSPRRVLDTQYF